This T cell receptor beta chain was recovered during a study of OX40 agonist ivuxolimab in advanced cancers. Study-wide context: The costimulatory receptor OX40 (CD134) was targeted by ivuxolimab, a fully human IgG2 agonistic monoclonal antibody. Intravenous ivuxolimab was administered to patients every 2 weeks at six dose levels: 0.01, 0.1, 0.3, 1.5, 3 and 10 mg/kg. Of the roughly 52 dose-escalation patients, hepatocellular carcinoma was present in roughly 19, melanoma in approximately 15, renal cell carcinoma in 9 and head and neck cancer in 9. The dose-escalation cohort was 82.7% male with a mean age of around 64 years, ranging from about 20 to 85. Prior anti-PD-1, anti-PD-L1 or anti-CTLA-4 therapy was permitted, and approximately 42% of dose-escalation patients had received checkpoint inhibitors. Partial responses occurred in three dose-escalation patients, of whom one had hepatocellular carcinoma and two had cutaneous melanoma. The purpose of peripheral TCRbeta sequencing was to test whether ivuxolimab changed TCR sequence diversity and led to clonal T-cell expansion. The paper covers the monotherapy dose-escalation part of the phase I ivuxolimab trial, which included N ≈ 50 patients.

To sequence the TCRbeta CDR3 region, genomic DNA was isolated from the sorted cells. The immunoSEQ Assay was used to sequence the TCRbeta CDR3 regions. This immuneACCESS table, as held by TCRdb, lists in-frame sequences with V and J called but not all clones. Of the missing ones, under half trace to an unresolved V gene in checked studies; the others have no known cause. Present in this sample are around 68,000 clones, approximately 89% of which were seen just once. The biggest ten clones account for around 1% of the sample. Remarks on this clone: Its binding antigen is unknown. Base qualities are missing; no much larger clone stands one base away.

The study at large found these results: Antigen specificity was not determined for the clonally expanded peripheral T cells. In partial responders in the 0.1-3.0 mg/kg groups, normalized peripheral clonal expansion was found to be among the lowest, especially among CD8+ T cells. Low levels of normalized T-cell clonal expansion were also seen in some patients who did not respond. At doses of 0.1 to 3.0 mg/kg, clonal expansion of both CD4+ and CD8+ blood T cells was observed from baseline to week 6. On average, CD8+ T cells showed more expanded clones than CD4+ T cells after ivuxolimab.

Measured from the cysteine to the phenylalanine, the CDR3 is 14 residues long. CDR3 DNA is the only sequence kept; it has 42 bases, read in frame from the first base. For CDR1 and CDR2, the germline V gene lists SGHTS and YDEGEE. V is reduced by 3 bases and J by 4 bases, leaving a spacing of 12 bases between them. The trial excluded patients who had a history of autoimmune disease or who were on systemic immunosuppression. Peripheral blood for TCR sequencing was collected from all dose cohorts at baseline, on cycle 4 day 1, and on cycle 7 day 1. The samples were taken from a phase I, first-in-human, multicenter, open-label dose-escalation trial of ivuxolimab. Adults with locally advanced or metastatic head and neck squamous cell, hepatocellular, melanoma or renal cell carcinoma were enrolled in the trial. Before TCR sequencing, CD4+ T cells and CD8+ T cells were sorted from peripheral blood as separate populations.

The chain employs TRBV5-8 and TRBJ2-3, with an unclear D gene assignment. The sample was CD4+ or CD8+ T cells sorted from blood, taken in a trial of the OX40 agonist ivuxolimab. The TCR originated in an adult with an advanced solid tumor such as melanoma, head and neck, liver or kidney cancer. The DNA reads TGTGCCAGCAGCTGGGGTCCTGGAGCAGATACGCAGTATTTT. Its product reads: CASSWGPGADTQYF.